This T cell receptor (beta chain) was recorded in a study of a mutant IDH1 vaccine in newly diagnosed glioma. Study details: Either 4-6 weeks after radiotherapy alone or alongside temozolomide, vaccination was begun. Therapy received beforehand was radiotherapy, temozolomide, or both, with most patients given both.

Method: immunoSEQ multiplex PCR; TCRdb's copy keeps in-frame clones and lacks some. The table has over 55,000 clones, roughly 79% seen once. As for this clone: Its target is unknown.

Trimming took off 1 base at V and 1 base at J, with 0 bases between the two ends. Germline assignment: CDR1 SGHNT and CDR2 YYREEE (reference sequence). The CDR3 sequence is 13 residues long. Described time point: week 35, safety follow-up. Vaccine doses each comprised 300 ug of mutant IDH1 20-mer peptide, with topical imiquimod. Patients, over weeks 1, 3, 5, 7, 11, 15, 19 and 23, received a total of eight vaccinations. Each of the donors came in with new WHO grade 3 or 4 astrocytomas that were IDH1-mutant and ATRX-lost. The V and J genes are TRBV5-4 and TRBJ1-6; D is ambiguous. Sample: PBMCs, taken from a glioma patient whose treatment included an IDH1 peptide vaccine. This receptor was obtained from a man aged 35-49 years with glioma. CDR3 DNA sequence: TGTGCCAGCAGCTTGTCCTATAATTCACCCCTCCACTTT. This encodes CASSLSYNSPLHF. The full variable domain, rest sourced from reference TRBV5-4 and TRBJ1-6, is ETGVTQSPTHLIKTRGQQVTLRCSSQSGHNTVSWYQQALGQGPQFIFQYYREEENGRGNFPPRFSGLQFPNYSSELNVNALELDDSALYLCASSLSYNSPLHFGNGTRLTVT.